One and the same sample provided the 17 T cell receptor beta chains below, sequenced in a study of T cell changes during pregnancy in multiple sclerosis. The repertoire was sequenced with immunoSEQ multiplex PCR; TCRdb's copy has only in-frame clones and lacks some. This sample has 40,000 to 60,000 clones; 80% to 95% occur once, and the top ten carry 0.99%. The sequencing used peripheral blood, collected after pregnancy. These receptors came from a female donor with multiple sclerosis, enrolled in a pregnancy study.

The rearrangement uses TRBV7-8 and TRBJ1-6; TRBD1 might be the D (6 bases). The CDR3 runs 16 residues. Looked up from germline, CDR1 is SGHVS and CDR2 is FQNEAQ. Trimming shortened V by 5 bases and J by 0 bases, and 11 bases separated the two germline ends. DNA for the CDR3: TGTGCCAGCAGCCGTACAGGGAGCTCCTATAATTCACCCCTCCACTTT. Residues: CASSRTGSSYNSPLHF.

The chain links TRBV9 to TRBJ1-2; 7 nucleotides line up with TRBD1. The junction had 5 bases not matched to a gene; V was cut back by 2 bases and J by 4 bases. This CDR3 contains 14 residues. Germline V CDR1 and CDR2: SGDLS, YYNGEE. CDR3 in amino acids: CASSVTGQAYGYTF. CDR3 DNA sequence: TGTGCCAGCAGCGTTACTGGACAGGCCTATGGCTACACCTTC.

The rearrangement joins TRBV23-1 to TRBJ1-6; 9 bases match TRBD1. TRBV23-1 is treated as an ORF (open reading frame) with a function not yet certain. The CDR3 length is 20 residues. With 2 bases clipped from V and 0 bases from J, the junction kept 11 bases outside the gene matches. CDR3 in amino acids: CASSQPLNRQGGSYNSPLHF. The CDR3 DNA is TGCGCCAGCAGTCAACCGCTAAACCGACAGGGGGGCTCCTATAATTCACCCCTCCACTTT.

In its sample, this clone was seen once. The chain employs TRBV9 and TRBJ2-7; D is undetermined. V lost 3 bases and J 2 bases, leaving 12 bases between the germline ends. The germline gives CDR1 SGDLS, CDR2 YYNGEE. This CDR3 has 14 residues. The CDR3 nucleotides are TGTGCCAGCAGCGCAACACCATCCCCCTACGAGCAGTACTTC. As protein: CASSATPSPYEQYF.

The chain uses TRBV2 and TRBJ1-5, with D possibly TRBD1 on 5 matching bases. Trimming shortened V by 3 bases and J by 3 bases, and 6 bases separated the two germline ends. CDR3 length: 13 amino acids. Germline V lookup: CDR1 SNHLY, CDR2 FYNNEI. The CDR3 reads CASSDRANQPQHF. CDR3 bases: TGTGCCAGCAGTGACAGGGCCAATCAGCCCCAGCATTTT.

The rearrangement joins TRBV9 to TRBJ2-5; TRBD2 agrees at 7 bases. V lost 0 bases and J lost 0; bases outside the gene matches: 5. The CDR3 length is 16 residues. Germline V gene data show CDR1 as SGDLS and CDR2 as YYNGEE. CDR3 DNA: TGTGCCAGCAGCGTAGAAGGTAGCGGGTACCAAGAGACCCAGTACTTC. This sequence encodes CASSVEGSGYQETQYF.

The chain uses TRBV18 and TRBJ2-5; D is possibly TRBD2 (5 bases). V lost 6 bases, J lost 4 bases, and 18 bases lay in between. The germline V gene encodes CDR1 KGHSH and CDR2 LQKENI. The CDR3 is 15 amino acids. The CDR3: CASSTLVGVGETQYF. Here the CDR3 DNA reads TGTGCCAGCTCGACACTAGTTGGGGTAGGAGAGACCCAGTACTTC.

This chain links TRBV5-4 with TRBJ1-2; D not resolved. V was clipped by 0 bases and J by 0 bases, with 21 bases between them. From germline, CDR1 is SGHNT and CDR2 YYREEE (reference sequence). CDR3 size: 19 residues. This chain's CDR3 is CASSLGDRVLRPTNYGYTF. The CDR3 DNA follows: TGTGCCAGCAGCTTGGGTGATCGGGTCCTACGCCCCACTAACTATGGCTACACCTTC. The complete variable domain, with remaining parts taken from reference TRBV5-4 and TRBJ1-2, reads ETGVTQSPTHLIKTRGQQVTLRCSSQSGHNTVSWYQQALGQGPQFIFQYYREEENGRGNFPPRFSGLQFPNYSSELNVNALELDDSALYLCASSLGDRVLRPTNYGYTFGSGTRLTVV.

This chain links TRBV6-1 with TRBJ2-7; D might be TRBD1 (5 bases). CDR1 and CDR2 from the germline V gene are MNHNS and SASEGT. The V end was cut by 5 bases, the J end by 1 base, with 15 bases between. The CDR3 sequence is 15 residues long. CDR3 coding DNA: TGTGCCAGCAGTCAACAAAGGGGCCTATCCTACGAGCAGTACTTC. Translated: CASSQQRGLSYEQYF.

The CDR3 loop reads CASSQDRASGTGGQYF. The CDR3 DNA reads TGCGCCAGCAGCCAAGACCGCGCTAGCGGTACAGGTGGGCAGTACTTC. The chain combines TRBV4-3 with TRBJ2-7; 7 nucleotides agree with TRBD2. Germline-derived CDR1 and CDR2 are LGHNA and YSLEER. The junction had 14 bases not matched to a gene; V was cut back by 0 bases and J by 9 bases. This CDR3 region has 16 residues.

The chain links TRBV29-1 to TRBJ2-3; 7 bases are a match to TRBD1. The length of the CDR3 is 12 residues. After removal of 7 bases from V and 4 bases from J, the junction contained 5 bases not matched to a gene. Germline V gene data show CDR1 as SQVTM and CDR2 as ANQGSEA. This CDR3 is CSAADRPDTQYF. DNA for the CDR3: TGCAGCGCTGCGGACAGGCCAGATACGCAGTATTTT.

This clone has just one count. V and J are TRBV10-2 and TRBJ1-1, with 8 positions matching TRBD1. This CDR3 has 14 residues. Looked up from germline, CDR1 is WSHSY and CDR2 is SAAADI. J was trimmed by 2 bases and V by 3 bases; bases with no gene match: 2. Written as DNA, the CDR3 is TGCGCCAGCAGTGAAGACAGGGGAAACACTGAAGCTTTCTTT. This translates into CASSEDRGNTEAFF.

This chain joins TRBV9 and TRBJ2-6, with 11 nucleotides matching TRBD2. The junction had 6 bases not matched to a gene; V was cut back by 0 bases and J by 4 bases. Per the germline V gene, CDR1 is SGDLS and CDR2 is YYNGEE. The CDR3 totals 18 residues. Here the CDR3 reads CASSVDSGGAKGANVLTF. DNA for the CDR3: TGTGCCAGCAGCGTAGATAGCGGGGGGGCAAAAGGGGCCAACGTCCTGACTTTC.

The chain has TRBV4-1 and TRBJ2-5; 7 bases map to TRBD2. The CDR3 sequence is 15 residues long. Trimming cost V 4 bases and J 2 bases; bases outside gene matches: 7. The germline CDR1 and CDR2 sequences are MGHRA and YSYEKL. CDR3 nucleotides: TGCGCCAGCAGCCTCCGTGATAGCGGGCAAGAGACCCAGTACTTC. Translated: CASSLRDSGQETQYF.

The rearrangement joins TRBV27 to TRBJ1-5; 7 bases line up with TRBD1. V lost 5 bases, J lost 2 bases, and 6 bases stayed unmatched. Per the germline V gene, CDR1 is MNHEY and CDR2 is SMNVEV (reference sequence). This CDR3 has 15 residues. CDR3 sequence reads: CASSPRQGGNQPQHF. DNA for the CDR3: TGTGCCAGCAGTCCCCGACAGGGCGGCAATCAGCCCCAGCATTTT.

The chain recombines TRBV6-5 with TRBJ1-1, with D perhaps matching TRBD1 (6 bases). V shed 5 bases and J shed 4 bases, with 14 bases lying between them. CDR1 is MNHEY and CDR2 is SVGAGI in the germline V gene. The CDR3 length is 14 residues. The CDR3 spells CASSNRAYGTEAFF. CDR3 bases: TGTGCCAGCAGTAACAGGGCGTATGGCACTGAAGCTTTCTTT.

This clone has only one observation. V gene TRBV5-1 combines with J gene TRBJ1-2; 10 positions match TRBD1. The CDR3 totals 15 residues. Germline-derived CDR1 and CDR2 are SGHRS and YFSETQ. With 3 bases clipped from V and 10 bases from J, the junction kept 12 bases outside the gene matches. CDR3: CASSYGGTGAADYTF. CDR3 DNA: TGCGCCAGCAGCTATGGAGGGACAGGGGCTGCTGACTACACCTTC.